Reported below is one TCR beta chain. V dropped 0 bases and J dropped 10 bases, with 7 bases sitting between them. Germline lookup yields CDR1 DFQATT and CDR2 SNEGSKA (reference sequence). This CDR3 comprises 11 residues. These data come from a study of blood T cell repertoires in COVID-19. Here immunoSEQ multiplex PCR was the method, and the copy in TCRdb shows in-frame clones only, minus some. The sample lists hundreds of thousands of clones, 70% to 90% occurring once. The chain combines TRBV20-1 with TRBJ2-1, with unresolved D. This receptor was taken from a woman aged 55-69 years with acute or convalescent COVID-19. The sample consisted of peripheral blood. CDR3 nucleotides: TGCAGTGCTAGAGATCGAGTGGAGCAGTTCTTC. Translating it yields CSARDRVEQFF.